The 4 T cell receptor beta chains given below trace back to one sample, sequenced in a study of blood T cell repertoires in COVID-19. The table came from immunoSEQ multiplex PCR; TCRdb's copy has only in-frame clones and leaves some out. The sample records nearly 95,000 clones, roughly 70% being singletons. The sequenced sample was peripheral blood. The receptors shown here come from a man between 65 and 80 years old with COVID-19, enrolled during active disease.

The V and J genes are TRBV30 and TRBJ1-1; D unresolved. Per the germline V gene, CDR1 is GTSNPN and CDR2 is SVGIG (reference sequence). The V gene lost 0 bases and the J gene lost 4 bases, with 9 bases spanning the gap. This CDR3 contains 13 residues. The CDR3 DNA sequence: TGTGCCTGGAGTGTACAAGAGGGCACTGAAGCTTTCTTT. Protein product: CAWSVQEGTEAFF.

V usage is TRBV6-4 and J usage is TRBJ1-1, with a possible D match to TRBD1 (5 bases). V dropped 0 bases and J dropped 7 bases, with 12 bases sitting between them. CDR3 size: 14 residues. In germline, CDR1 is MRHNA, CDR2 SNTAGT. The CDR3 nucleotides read TGTGCCAGCAGTGACTCGATGACCGGGGGTGAAGCTTTCTTT. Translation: CASSDSMTGGEAFF.

CDR3 coding DNA: TGTGCCAGCAGTTTCATAGGGAGGCTGGGCACTGAAGCTTTCTTT. Protein product: CASSFIGRLGTEAFF. The rearrangement uses TRBV27 and TRBJ1-1; D gene ambiguous. This CDR3 comprises 15 residues. V dropped 3 bases and J dropped 4 bases, with 15 bases sitting between them. The germline V gene has CDR1 MNHEY and CDR2 SMNVEV (reference sequence).

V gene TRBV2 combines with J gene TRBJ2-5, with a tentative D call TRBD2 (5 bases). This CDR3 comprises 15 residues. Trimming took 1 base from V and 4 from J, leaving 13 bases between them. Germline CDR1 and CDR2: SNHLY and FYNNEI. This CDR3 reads CASSEEGVGLETQYF. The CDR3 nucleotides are TGTGCCAGCAGTGAAGAGGGAGTCGGGTTAGAGACCCAGTACTTC.